Each of the 24 T cell receptor beta chains below was sequenced from the same sample in a study of blood T cell repertoires in COVID-19 (TCRdb year 2020). Receptors were amplified or captured by the immunoSEQ multiplex PCR assay. This immuneACCESS table, as held by TCRdb, lists in-frame sequences with V and J called but not all clones. Of the missing ones, under half trace to an unresolved V gene in checked studies; the others have no known cause. In this sample the table shows 250,000 to 300,000 clones, about 89% of which occur a single time. The ten largest clones represent approximately 2% of the sample. The sequenced sample consisted of peripheral blood. The receptors here all came from a woman aged 30 to 39 with COVID-19, enrolled during active disease.

This chain connects TRBV5-1 to TRBJ2-7; 12 bases are shared with TRBD2. The CDR3 covers 14 residues. The junction had 5 bases not matched to a gene; V was cut back by 4 bases and J by 6 bases. The germline V gene encodes CDR1 SGHRS and CDR2 YFSETQ. Here the CDR3 reads CASSVTSGSSEQYF. The DNA for the CDR3 is TGCGCCAGCAGCGTGACTAGCGGGAGCTCCGAGCAGTACTTC.

V gene TRBV28 combines with J gene TRBJ2-7; 10 bases map to TRBD1. Germline CDR1 and CDR2: MDHEN and SYDVKM. This CDR3 spans 15 amino acids. Germline trimming cut 7 bases from V and 4 bases from J; bases unmatched to any gene: 10. CDR3 bases: TGTGCCAGCAATATAACTCCGGGACAGGGGTACGAGCAGTACTTC. Protein sequence: CASNITPGQGYEQYF.

V gene TRBV14 combines with J gene TRBJ1-2; 7 bases align to TRBD1. The germline gives CDR1 SGHDN, CDR2 FVKESK. The J segment lost 8 bases and the V segment lost 1 base, leaving 7 bases of the junction unmatched. CDR3 length equals 14 residues. The chain's CDR3 is CASSQAAGGNGYTF. Here the CDR3 DNA reads TGTGCCAGCAGCCAAGCGGCAGGGGGGAACGGCTACACCTTC.

In its sample, this clone was seen once. V gene TRBV20-1 combines with J gene TRBJ1-4; no definite D call. Germline CDR1 and CDR2: DFQATT and SNEGSKA (reference sequence). The CDR3 runs to 10 residues. This CDR3 reads CSAASEKLFF. In DNA, the CDR3 is TGCAGCGCGGCCTCTGAAAAACTGTTTTTT.

V is TRBV4-1 and J is TRBJ2-2; the match to TRBD2 covers 14 bases. J was trimmed by 4 bases and V by 4 bases; bases with no gene match: 8. This CDR3 is 18 amino acids long. Germline-derived CDR1 and CDR2 are MGHRA and YSYEKL. Here the CDR3 DNA reads TGCGCCAGCAGCCCTCGGACTAGCGGGAGGCCGGGCACCGGGGAGCTGTTTTTT. This sequence encodes CASSPRTSGRPGTGELFF.

The rearrangement links TRBV19 to TRBJ1-5, with TRBD1 identical over 8 bases. V was clipped by 4 bases and J by 0 bases; unmatched bases: 5. Germline assignment: CDR1 LNHDA and CDR2 SQIVND (reference sequence). The CDR3 spans 16 residues. Here the CDR3 DNA reads TGTGCCAGTAGTACCCGGACAGGGAATAGCAATCAGCCCCAGCATTTT. The encoded protein is CASSTRTGNSNQPQHF. Full variable domain (missing parts from reference TRBV19 and TRBJ1-5): DGGITQSPKYLFRKEGQNVTLSCEQNLNHDAMYWYRQDPGQGLRLIYYSQIVNDFQKGDIAEGYSVSREKKESFPLTVTSAQKNPTAFYLCASSTRTGNSNQPQHFGDGTRLSIL.

V gene TRBV7-9 combines with J gene TRBJ1-2; D gene uncertain. CDR1 is SEHNR and CDR2 is FQNEAQ in the germline V gene (reference sequence). Trimming pared 5 bases from V and 2 bases from J, leaving 15 bases between. This CDR3 contains 15 residues. CDR3 amino acids: CASSREGLINYGYTF. The CDR3 nucleotides are TGTGCCAGCAGCCGAGAGGGATTAATAAACTATGGCTACACCTTC.

This clone was observed a handful of times. The V gene is TRBV12-3 or TRBV12-4, the J gene TRBJ2-7; no firm D call. Trimming took 2 bases from V and 5 from J, leaving 4 bases between them. This CDR3 has 11 amino acids. This CDR3 is CASSLIDEQYF. The CDR3 bases are TGTGCCAGCAGTTTAATCGACGAGCAGTACTTC.

The chain joins TRBV19 to TRBJ2-1; TRBD2 matches at 9 bases. There are 15 residues in the CDR3. Germline V lookup: CDR1 LNHDA, CDR2 SQIVND (reference sequence). The ends lost 0 bases at V and 8 bases at J; junction bases unmatched: 5. The CDR3: CASSIERTSADEQFF. CDR3 in DNA: TGTGCCAGTAGTATAGAAAGGACTAGCGCGGATGAGCAGTTCTTC.

The chain employs TRBV6-5 and TRBJ2-7, with TRBD1 as a possible D gene (6 bases). The CDR3 is 11 residues long. Germline loops: CDR1 MNHEY, CDR2 SVGAGI. Trimming pared 6 bases from V and 10 bases from J, leaving 13 bases between. The DNA of the CDR3 is TGTGCCAGCAGCGCGGACAGCCCTCAGTACTTC. It specifies CASSADSPQYF.

The genes are TRBV9 and TRBJ1-2, with D possibly matching TRBD1 (6 bases). This CDR3 region has 14 residues. In germline, CDR1 is SGDLS, CDR2 YYNGEE. V gave up 2 bases and J gave up 2 bases, with 10 bases separating them. CDR3 residues: CASSVSDRNYGYTF. CDR3 bases: TGTGCCAGCAGCGTTAGCGACAGGAACTATGGCTACACCTTC.

With regard to this clone: The sample carries other DNA sequences with the same CDR3. V and J are TRBV5-1 and TRBJ1-1, with 7 bases identical to TRBD1. V shed 3 bases and J 2 bases; nucleotides not matched to a gene: 4. CDR3 length: 14 residues. Germline lookup yields CDR1 SGHRS and CDR2 YFSETQ. The DNA for the CDR3 is TGCGCCAGCAGCTCGGGACAGCCTAACACTGAAGCTTTCTTT. Protein product: CASSSGQPNTEAFF. Filled out from reference TRBV5-1 and TRBJ1-1, the complete variable domain reads KAGVTQTPRYLIKTRGQQVTLSCSPISGHRSVSWYQQTPGQGLQFLFEYFSETQRNKGNFPGRFSGRQFSNSRSEMNVSTLELGDSALYLCASSSGQPNTEAFFGQGTRLTVV.

The chain recombines TRBV5-4 with TRBJ1-2; TRBD1 might be the D (6 bases). The CDR3 is 12 amino acids. V lost 1 base and J 8 bases, leaving 9 bases between the germline ends. In germline, CDR1 is SGHNT, CDR2 YYREEE (reference sequence). The CDR3 region is CASSLPRGGYTF. The CDR3 DNA sequence: TGTGCCAGCAGCTTGCCCAGGGGAGGCTACACCTTC.

This clone was seen only a few times. The chain employs TRBV5-4 and TRBJ1-2, with D perhaps TRBD1 (6 bases). CDR1 is SGHNT, CDR2 YYREEE, per germline (reference sequence). The CDR3 is 13 residues long. Deletions cut 6 bases from V and 4 bases from J, with 13 bases between. CDR3 region: CASTQDSFYGYTF. The CDR3 DNA reads as TGTGCCAGCACCCAGGACAGCTTCTATGGCTACACCTTC. Complete variable domain (other parts from reference TRBV5-4 and TRBJ1-2): ETGVTQSPTHLIKTRGQQVTLRCSSQSGHNTVSWYQQALGQGPQFIFQYYREEENGRGNFPPRFSGLQFPNYSSELNVNALELDDSALYLCASTQDSFYGYTFGSGTRLTVV.

The chain couples TRBV7-2 to TRBJ2-2, with 10 bases fitting TRBD2. The CDR3 is 18 amino acids. V was clipped by 1 base and J by 5 bases; unmatched bases: 10. Germline V gene sequence: CDR1 SGHTA, CDR2 FQGNSA. The CDR3 coding sequence is TGTGCCAGCAGCTTAGTGGGGGCTAGCGGGAGCCGGACCGGGGAGCTGTTTTTT. It is translated as CASSLVGASGSRTGELFF. Based on the CDR3 plus reference TRBV7-2 and TRBJ2-2, the full variable domain is GAGVSQSPSNKVTEKGKDVELRCDPISGHTALYWYRQSLGQGLEFLIYFQGNSAPDKSGLPSDRFSAERTGGSVSTLTIQRTQQEDSAVYLCASSLVGASGSRTGELFFGEGSRLTVL.

The rearrangement links TRBV29-1 to TRBJ1-1; 7 nucleotides match TRBD1. This CDR3 contains 12 residues. J lost 3 bases, V lost 7 bases, and 5 bases had no gene match. Germline loops: CDR1 SQVTM, CDR2 ANQGSEA. The CDR3, as DNA: TGCAGCGCCTTGACAGGGTACACTGAAGCTTTCTTT. It translates to CSALTGYTEAFF.

CDR3 amino acids: CASSIRQGVEAFF. The CDR3 DNA sequence: TGTGCCAGTAGTATCAGACAGGGGGTCGAAGCTTTCTTT. The rearrangement joins TRBV19 to TRBJ1-1, with TRBD1 matching 9 bases. The CDR3 is 13 residues long. V shed 3 bases, J shed 8 bases, and the junction held 4 bases outside the gene matches. Per germline, CDR1 LNHDA and CDR2 SQIVND (reference sequence).

V usage is TRBV10-3 and J usage is TRBJ2-7; D is perhaps TRBD2 (7 bases). Germline assignment: CDR1 ENHRY and CDR2 SYGVKD. V shed 3 bases and J shed 6 bases, with 15 bases lying between them. This CDR3 region has 14 residues. The CDR3 here is CAISDRGRASEQYF. CDR3 in DNA: TGTGCCATCAGTGATAGGGGGAGGGCCAGCGAGCAGTACTTC.

With respect to this clone: Different DNA sequences within this sample yield the same CDR3. This sequence joins TRBV2 and TRBJ1-5; D might be TRBD1 (5 bases). Trimming took 4 bases from V and 0 from J, leaving 7 bases between them. The germline V gene has CDR1 SNHLY and CDR2 FYNNEI. The CDR3 has 14 amino acids. The CDR3 nucleotides are TGTGCCAGCAGTGGACAGATTAGCAATCAGCCCCAGCATTTT. The encoded protein is CASSGQISNQPQHF.

The rearrangement links TRBV7-8 to TRBJ2-1; 8 nucleotides agree with TRBD2. Per the germline V gene, CDR1 is SGHVS and CDR2 is FQNEAQ. V lost 6 bases, J lost 4 bases, and 17 bases stayed unmatched. The CDR3 totals 18 residues. Written as DNA, the CDR3 is TGTGCCAGCAGAGCTGACAGCGGGAGTCGGTTGGGTTACAATGAGCAGTTCTTC. Amino acids: CASRADSGSRLGYNEQFF.

The chain joins TRBV5-5 to TRBJ2-7; 7 bases are shared with TRBD1. The V and J ends lost 5 bases and 4 bases, in that order; junction bases with no gene match: 9. The germline V gene has CDR1 SGHKS and CDR2 YYEKEE (reference sequence). CDR3 length: 14 residues. The CDR3 loop reads CASRRQGPTYEQYF. In DNA, the CDR3 is TGTGCCAGCAGGAGACAGGGTCCCACTTACGAGCAGTACTTC.

The chain uses TRBV6-1 and TRBJ2-3; 7 bases agree with TRBD2. The CDR3 contains 16 residues. After removal of 2 bases from V and 5 bases from J, the junction contained 10 bases not matched to a gene. Germline CDR1 and CDR2: MNHNS and SASEGT. The CDR3 reads CASSEFRGSGVDTQYF. The DNA of the CDR3 is TGTGCCAGCAGTGAATTTCGCGGGAGTGGGGTAGATACGCAGTATTTT.

This clone appeared a single time. The genes are TRBV19 and TRBJ1-3; 7 bases map to TRBD1. V was pared by 5 bases and J by 0 bases, with 4 bases of the junction left unmatched. The CDR3 has 15 residues. Germline CDR1 is LNHDA and CDR2 is SQIVND (reference sequence). CDR3 DNA: TGTGCCAGTAGTTCCGGGACAGTCTCTGGAAACACCATATATTTT. It specifies CASSSGTVSGNTIYF.

This sequence joins TRBV4-2 and TRBJ1-5; D is unresolved. V was clipped by 1 base and J by 6 bases, with 10 bases between them. Germline values: CDR1 LGHNA, CDR2 YNFKEQ. CDR3 length: 14 residues. The CDR3 DNA is TGTGCCAGCAGCCAAGGGGTAGAGGGTCAGCCCCAGCATTTT. This translates into CASSQGVEGQPQHF.